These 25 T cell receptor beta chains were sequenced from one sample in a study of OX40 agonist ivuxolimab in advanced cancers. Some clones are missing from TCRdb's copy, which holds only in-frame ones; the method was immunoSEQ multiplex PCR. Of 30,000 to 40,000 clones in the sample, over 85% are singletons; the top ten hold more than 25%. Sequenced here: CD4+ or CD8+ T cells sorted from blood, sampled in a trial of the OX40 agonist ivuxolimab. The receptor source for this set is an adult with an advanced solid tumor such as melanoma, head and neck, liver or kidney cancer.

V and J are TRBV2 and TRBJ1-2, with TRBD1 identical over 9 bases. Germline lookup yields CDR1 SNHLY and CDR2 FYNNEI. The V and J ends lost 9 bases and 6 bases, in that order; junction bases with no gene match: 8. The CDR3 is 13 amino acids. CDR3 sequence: CARSTQGAHGYTF. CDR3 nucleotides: TGTGCCAGAAGTACACAGGGGGCACATGGCTACACCTTC.

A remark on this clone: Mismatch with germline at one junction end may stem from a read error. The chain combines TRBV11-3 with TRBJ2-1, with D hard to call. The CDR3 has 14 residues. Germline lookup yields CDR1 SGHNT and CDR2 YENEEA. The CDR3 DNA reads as TGTGCCAGCAGCCTAGACTCCTCCTACAATGAGCAGTTCTTC. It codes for CASSLDSSYNEQFF.

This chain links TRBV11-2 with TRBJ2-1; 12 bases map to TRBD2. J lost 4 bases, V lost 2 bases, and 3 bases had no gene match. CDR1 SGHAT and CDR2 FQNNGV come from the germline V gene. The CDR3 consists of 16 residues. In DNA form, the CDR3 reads TGTGCCAGCAGCTTACTAGCGGGAGGGCCGTACAATGAGCAGTTCTTC. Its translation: CASSLLAGGPYNEQFF.

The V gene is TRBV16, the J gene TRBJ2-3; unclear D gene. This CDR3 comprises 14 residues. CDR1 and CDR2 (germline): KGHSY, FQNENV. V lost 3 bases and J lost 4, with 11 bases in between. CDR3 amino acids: CASSHTYPPDTQYF. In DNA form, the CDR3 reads TGTGCCAGCAGCCATACCTACCCTCCAGATACGCAGTATTTT.

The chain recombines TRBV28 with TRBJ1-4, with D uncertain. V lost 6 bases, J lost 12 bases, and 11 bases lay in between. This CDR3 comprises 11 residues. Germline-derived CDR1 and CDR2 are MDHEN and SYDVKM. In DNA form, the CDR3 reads TGTGCCAGCAGGCTGGGGATCCAACTGTTTTTT. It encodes CASRLGIQLFF. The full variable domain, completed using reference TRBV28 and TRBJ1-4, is DVKVTQSSRYLVKRTGEKVFLECVQDMDHENMFWYRQDPGLGLRLIYFSYDVKMKEKGDIPEGYSVSREKKERFSLILESASTNQTSMYLCASRLGIQLFFGSGTQLSVL.

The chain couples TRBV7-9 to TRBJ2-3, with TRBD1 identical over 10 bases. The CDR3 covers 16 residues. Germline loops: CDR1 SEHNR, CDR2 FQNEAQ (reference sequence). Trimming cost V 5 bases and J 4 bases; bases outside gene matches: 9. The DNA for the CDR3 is TGTGCCAGCAGCCCTACCGGGACAGGGGAAGCAGATACGCAGTATTTT. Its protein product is CASSPTGTGEADTQYF.

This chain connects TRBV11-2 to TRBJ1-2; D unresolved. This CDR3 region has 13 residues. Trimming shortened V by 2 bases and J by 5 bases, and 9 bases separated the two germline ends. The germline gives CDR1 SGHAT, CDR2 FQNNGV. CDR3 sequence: CASSLSHAYGYTF. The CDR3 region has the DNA TGTGCCAGCAGCTTAAGTCACGCTTATGGCTACACCTTC.

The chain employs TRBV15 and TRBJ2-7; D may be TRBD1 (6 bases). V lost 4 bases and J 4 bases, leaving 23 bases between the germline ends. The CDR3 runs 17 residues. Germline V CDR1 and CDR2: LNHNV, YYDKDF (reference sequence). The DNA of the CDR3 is TGTGCCACCAGCACCCGGGACACCCCAACCGGGGTTTACGAGCAGTACTTC. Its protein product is CATSTRDTPTGVYEQYF.

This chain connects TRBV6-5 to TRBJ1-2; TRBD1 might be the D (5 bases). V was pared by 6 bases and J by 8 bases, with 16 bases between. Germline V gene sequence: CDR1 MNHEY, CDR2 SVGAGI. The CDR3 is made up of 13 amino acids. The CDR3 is CASSTDSRGGYTF. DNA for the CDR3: TGTGCCAGCAGCACGGATTCCCGGGGCGGCTACACCTTC.

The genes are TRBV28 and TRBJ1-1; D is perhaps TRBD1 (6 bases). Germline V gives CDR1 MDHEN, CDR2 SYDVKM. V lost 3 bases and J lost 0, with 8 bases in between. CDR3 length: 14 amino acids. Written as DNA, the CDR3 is TGTGCCAGCAGTTTCGGGACATTGAACACTGAAGCTTTCTTT. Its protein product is CASSFGTLNTEAFF.

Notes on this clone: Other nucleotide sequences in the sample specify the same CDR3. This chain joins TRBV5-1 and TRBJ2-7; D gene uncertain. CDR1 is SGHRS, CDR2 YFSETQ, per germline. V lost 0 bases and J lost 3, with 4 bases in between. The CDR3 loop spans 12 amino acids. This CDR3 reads CASSLVGYEQYF. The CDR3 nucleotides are TGCGCCAGCAGCTTGGTGGGCTACGAGCAGTACTTC.

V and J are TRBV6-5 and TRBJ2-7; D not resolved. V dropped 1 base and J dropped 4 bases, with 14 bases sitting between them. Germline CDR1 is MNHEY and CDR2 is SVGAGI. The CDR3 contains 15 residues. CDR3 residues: CASSYWQAPTYEQYF. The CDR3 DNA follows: TGTGCCAGCAGTTACTGGCAGGCCCCGACATACGAGCAGTACTTC.

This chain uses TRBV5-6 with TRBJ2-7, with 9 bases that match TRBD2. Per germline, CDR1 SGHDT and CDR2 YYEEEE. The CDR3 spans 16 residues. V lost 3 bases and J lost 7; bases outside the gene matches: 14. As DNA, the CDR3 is TGTGCCAGCAGCTACGACGTGGGACTAGCTCGTTGGGAGCAGTACTTC. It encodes CASSYDVGLARWEQYF. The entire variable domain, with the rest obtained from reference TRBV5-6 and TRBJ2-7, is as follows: DAGVTQSPTHLIKTRGQQVTLRCSPKSGHDTVSWYQQALGQGPQFIFQYYEEEERQRGNFPDRFSGHQFPNYSSELNVNALLLGDSALYLCASSYDVGLARWEQYFGPGTRLTVT.

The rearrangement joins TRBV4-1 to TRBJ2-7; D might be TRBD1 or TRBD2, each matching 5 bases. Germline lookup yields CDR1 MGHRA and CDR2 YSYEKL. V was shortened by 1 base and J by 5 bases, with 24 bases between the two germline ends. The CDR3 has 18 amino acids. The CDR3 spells CASSQGPRNPGLGDEQYF. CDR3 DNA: TGCGCCAGCAGCCAAGGCCCCCGTAATCCCGGGCTGGGGGACGAGCAGTACTTC.

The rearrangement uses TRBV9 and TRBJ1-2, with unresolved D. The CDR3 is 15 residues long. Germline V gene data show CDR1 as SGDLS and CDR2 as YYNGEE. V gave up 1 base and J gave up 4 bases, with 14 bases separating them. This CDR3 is CASSVHWTQAYGYTF. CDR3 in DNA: TGTGCCAGCAGCGTACACTGGACCCAAGCCTATGGCTACACCTTC.

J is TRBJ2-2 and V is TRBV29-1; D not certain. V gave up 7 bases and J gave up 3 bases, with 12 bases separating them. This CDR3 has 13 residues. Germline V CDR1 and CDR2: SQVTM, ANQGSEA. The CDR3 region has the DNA TGCAGCGCCCAGATGTCATACACCGGGGAGCTGTTTTTT. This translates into CSAQMSYTGELFF.

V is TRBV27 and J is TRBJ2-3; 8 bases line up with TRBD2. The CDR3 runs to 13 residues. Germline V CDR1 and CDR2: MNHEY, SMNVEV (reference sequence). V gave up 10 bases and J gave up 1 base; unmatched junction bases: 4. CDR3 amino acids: CATPGGGTDTQYF. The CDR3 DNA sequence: TGTGCCACCCCCGGGGGGGGCACAGATACGCAGTATTTT.

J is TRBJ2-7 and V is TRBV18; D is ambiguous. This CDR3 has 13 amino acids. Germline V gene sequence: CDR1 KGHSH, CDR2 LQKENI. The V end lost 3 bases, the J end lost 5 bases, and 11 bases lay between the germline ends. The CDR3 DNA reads TGTGCCAGCTCACCCAGCGCAGAAAACGAGCAGTACTTC. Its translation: CASSPSAENEQYF.

CDR3 sequence reads: CASSIARGGLTGELFF. CDR3 sequence (DNA): TGTGCCAGTAGTATAGCAAGAGGGGGCCTAACCGGGGAGCTGTTTTTT. This chain connects TRBV19 to TRBJ2-2, with 7 bases aligning to TRBD1. With V trimmed by 1 base and J by 5 bases, 7 bases remained unmatched. The length of the CDR3 is 16 residues. CDR1 and CDR2 from the germline V gene are LNHDA and SQIVND (reference sequence).

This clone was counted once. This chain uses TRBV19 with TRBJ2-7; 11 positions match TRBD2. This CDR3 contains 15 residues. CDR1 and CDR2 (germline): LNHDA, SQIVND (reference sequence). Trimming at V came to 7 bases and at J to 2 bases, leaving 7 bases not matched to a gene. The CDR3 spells CASTVTSGATYEQYF. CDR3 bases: TGTGCCAGTACCGTGACTAGCGGGGCCACCTACGAGCAGTACTTC.

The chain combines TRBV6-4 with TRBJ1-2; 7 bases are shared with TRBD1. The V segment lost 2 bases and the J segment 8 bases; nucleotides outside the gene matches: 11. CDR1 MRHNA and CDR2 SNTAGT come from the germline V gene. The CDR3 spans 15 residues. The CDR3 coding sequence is TGTGCCAGCAGTGACAGTAGGGAGGGGGCGAAAGGCTACACCTTC. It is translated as CASSDSREGAKGYTF.

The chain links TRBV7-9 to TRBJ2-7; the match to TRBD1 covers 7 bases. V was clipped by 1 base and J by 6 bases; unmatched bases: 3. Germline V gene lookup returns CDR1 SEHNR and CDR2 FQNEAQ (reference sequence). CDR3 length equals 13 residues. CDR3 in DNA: TGTGCCAGCAGCTTAGGTCCAGGGGGCGAGCAGTACTTC. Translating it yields CASSLGPGGEQYF.

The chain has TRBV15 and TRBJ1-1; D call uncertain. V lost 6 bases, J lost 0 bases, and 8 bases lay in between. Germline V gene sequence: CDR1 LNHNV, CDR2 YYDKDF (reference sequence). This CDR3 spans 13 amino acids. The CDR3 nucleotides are TGTGCCACCAGGGCGTTCGTGAACACTGAAGCTTTCTTT. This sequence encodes CATRAFVNTEAFF.

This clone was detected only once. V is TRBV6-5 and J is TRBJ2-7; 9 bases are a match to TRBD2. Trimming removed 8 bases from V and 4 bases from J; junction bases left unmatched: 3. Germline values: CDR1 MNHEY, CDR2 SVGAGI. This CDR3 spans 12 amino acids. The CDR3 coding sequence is TGTGCCAGCGCTAGCGGGGCTTACGAGCAGTACTTC. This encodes CASASGAYEQYF.

CDR3 residues: CASSPVSGGLYGYTF. The DNA for the CDR3 is TGTGCCAGCAGTCCTGTATCCGGAGGCCTCTATGGCTACACCTTC. The chain couples TRBV6-5 to TRBJ1-2; D not certain. There are 15 residues in the CDR3. The germline V gene has CDR1 MNHEY and CDR2 SVGAGI. V dropped 5 bases and J dropped 4 bases, with 17 bases sitting between them.